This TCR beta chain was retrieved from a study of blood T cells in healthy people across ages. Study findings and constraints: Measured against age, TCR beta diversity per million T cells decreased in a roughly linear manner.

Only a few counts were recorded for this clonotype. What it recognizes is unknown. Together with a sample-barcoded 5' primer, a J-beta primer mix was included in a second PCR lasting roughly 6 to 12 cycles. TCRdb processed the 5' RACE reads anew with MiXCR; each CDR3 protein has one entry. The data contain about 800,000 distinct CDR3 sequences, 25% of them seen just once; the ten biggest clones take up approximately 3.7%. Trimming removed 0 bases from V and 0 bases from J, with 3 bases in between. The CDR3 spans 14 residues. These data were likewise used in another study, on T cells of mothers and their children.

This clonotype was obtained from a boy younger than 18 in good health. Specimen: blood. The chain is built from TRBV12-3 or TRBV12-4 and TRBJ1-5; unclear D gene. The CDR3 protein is CASSLADSNQPQHF. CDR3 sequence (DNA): TGTGCCAGCAGTTTAGCGGATAGCAATCAGCCCCAGCATTTT.